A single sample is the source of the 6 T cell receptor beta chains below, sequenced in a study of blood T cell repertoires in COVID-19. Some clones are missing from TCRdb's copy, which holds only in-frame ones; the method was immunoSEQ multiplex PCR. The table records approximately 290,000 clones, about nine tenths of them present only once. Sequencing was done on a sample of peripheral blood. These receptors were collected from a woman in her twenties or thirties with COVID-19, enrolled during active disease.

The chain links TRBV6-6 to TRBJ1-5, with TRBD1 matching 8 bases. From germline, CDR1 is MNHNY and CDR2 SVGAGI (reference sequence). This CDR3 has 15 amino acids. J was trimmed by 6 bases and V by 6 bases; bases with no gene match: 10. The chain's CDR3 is CASRQLGQGLQPQHF. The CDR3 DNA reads TGTGCCAGCAGACAACTAGGACAGGGCCTTCAGCCCCAGCATTTT.

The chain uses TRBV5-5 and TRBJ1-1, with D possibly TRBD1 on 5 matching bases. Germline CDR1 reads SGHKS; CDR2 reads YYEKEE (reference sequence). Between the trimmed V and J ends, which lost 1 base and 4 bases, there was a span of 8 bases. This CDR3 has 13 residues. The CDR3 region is CASSLQGGTEAFF. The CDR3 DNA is TGTGCCAGCAGCTTGCAGGGTGGCACTGAAGCTTTCTTT. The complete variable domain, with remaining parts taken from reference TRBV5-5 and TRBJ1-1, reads DAGVTQSPTHLIKTRGQQVTLRCSPISGHKSVSWYQQVLGQGPQFIFQYYEKEERGRGNFPDRFSARQFPNYSSELNVNALLLGDSALYLCASSLQGGTEAFFGQGTRLTVV.

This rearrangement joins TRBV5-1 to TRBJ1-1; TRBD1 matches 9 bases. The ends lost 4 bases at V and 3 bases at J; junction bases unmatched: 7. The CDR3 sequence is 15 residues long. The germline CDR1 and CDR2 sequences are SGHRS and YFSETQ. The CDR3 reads CASSRGTGPHTEAFF. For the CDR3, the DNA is TGCGCCAGCAGCCGGGGGACAGGGCCTCACACTGAAGCTTTCTTT.

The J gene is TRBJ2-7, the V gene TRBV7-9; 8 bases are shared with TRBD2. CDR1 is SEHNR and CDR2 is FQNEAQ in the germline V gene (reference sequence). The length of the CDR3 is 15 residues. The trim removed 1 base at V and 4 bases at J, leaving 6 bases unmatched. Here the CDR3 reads CASSLGSGRGYEQYF. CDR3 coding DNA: TGTGCCAGCAGCTTAGGGTCCGGGAGGGGATACGAGCAGTACTTC.

DNA of the CDR3: TGTGCCAGCAGCGCCCTAGCGTCGAACACAGATACGCAGTATTTT. This codes for CASSALASNTDTQYF. The genes are TRBV9 and TRBJ2-3; a possible D gene is TRBD2 (6 bases). The CDR3 contains 15 residues. Per germline, CDR1 SGDLS and CDR2 YYNGEE. Trimming left V 3 bases short and J 2 bases short, with 13 bases between.

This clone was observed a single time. The CDR3 here is CASSLPTSGTPQQFF. In DNA, the CDR3 is TGTGCCAGCAGTTTACCGACTAGCGGGACGCCCCAGCAGTTCTTC. The rearrangement links TRBV6-2 or TRBV6-3 to TRBJ2-1, with 11 bases matching TRBD2. V shed 4 bases and J 11 bases; nucleotides not matched to a gene: 10. Germline-derived CDR1 and CDR2 are MNHEY and SVGEGT. The CDR3 is 15 residues long.